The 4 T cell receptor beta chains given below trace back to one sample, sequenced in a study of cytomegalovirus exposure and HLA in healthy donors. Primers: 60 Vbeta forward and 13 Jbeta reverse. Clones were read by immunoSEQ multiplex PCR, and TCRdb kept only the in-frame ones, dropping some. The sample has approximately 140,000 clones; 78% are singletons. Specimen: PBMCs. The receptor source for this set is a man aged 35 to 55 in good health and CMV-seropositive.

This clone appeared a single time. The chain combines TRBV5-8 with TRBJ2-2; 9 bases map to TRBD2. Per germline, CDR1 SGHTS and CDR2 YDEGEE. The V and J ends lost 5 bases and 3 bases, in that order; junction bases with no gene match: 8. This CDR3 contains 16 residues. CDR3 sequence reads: CASRISGRGDTGELFF. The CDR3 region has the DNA TGTGCCAGCAGAATTAGCGGGAGAGGGGACACCGGGGAGCTGTTTTTT.

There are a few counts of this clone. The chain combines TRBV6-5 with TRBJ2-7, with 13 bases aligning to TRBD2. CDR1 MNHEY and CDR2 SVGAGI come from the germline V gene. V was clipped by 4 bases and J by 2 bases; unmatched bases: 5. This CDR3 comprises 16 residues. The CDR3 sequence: CASSFRLAGGTYEQYF. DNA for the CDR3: TGTGCCAGCAGTTTCCGACTAGCGGGAGGCACCTACGAGCAGTACTTC.

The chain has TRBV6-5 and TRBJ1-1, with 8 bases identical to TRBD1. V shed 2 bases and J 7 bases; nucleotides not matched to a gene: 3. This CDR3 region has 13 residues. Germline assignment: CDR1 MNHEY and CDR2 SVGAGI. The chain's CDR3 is CASSYGTGLEAFF. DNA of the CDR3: TGTGCCAGCAGTTACGGGACAGGACTTGAAGCTTTCTTT.

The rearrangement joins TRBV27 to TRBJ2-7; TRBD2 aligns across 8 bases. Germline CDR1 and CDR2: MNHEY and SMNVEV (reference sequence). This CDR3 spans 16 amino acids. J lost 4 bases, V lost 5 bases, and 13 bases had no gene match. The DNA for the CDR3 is TGTGCCAGCAGTCGTTCCGAAAGCGGGAGAGGTTACGAGCAGTACTTC. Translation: CASSRSESGRGYEQYF.